This T cell receptor (beta chain) was retrieved from a study of human T cells and chemical hapten exposure. The time point here: pre-sensitization, week 0. Specified treatment: therapeutic diphenylcyclopropenone sensitization with weekly scalp DPC. The ends lost 5 bases at V and 4 bases at J; junction bases unmatched: 4. Per germline, CDR1 DFQATT and CDR2 SNEGSKA (reference sequence). The CDR3 has 13 amino acids. TCRdb re-called the RACE reads with MiXCR, one entry per CDR3 protein. The sample carries about 120,000 distinct CDR3 sequences, 13% recorded once. This TCR derives from a woman younger than 35 with alopecia areata. Some clones in this sample may be carry-over from other donors' samples. The specimen was whole blood, collected in connection with sensitization to the hapten diphenylcyclopropenone (DPC). The chain has TRBV20-1 and TRBJ1-1, with TRBD1 identical over 10 bases. As DNA, the CDR3 is TGCAGTGCTGGGCGACAGGGGGCCACTGAAGCTTTCTTT. Its protein is CSAGRQGATEAFF.